These 14 T cell receptor beta chains were all obtained from the same sample, sequenced in a study of a mutant IDH1 vaccine in newly diagnosed glioma. The sample's time point: baseline, week 1 (first vaccination visit). Treatment noted: pre-vaccination baseline after standard-of-care therapy. The protocol was immunoSEQ multiplex PCR, while the TCRdb copy is restricted to in-frame clones and leaves out a portion. Counted here are approximately 52,000 clones, 65% to 80% occurring once; the ten biggest clones make up 1.5% to 2%. Here the sequenced sample was PBMCs, taken from a glioma patient treated with radiotherapy, temozolomide or both. Receptors were obtained from a woman aged 40 to 55 with glioma.

CDR3 in DNA: TGTGCCAGTAGCTGGGGACGGTTGAACACCGGGGAGCTGTTTTTT. Amino acids: CASSWGRLNTGELFF. This chain connects TRBV19 to TRBJ2-2; D may correspond to TRBD1 or TRBD2 (5 bases each). The germline V gene has CDR1 LNHDA and CDR2 SQIVND (reference sequence). This CDR3 is 15 amino acids long. Trimming stripped 6 bases from V and 1 base from J, with 12 bases between.

This chain links TRBV5-5 with TRBJ2-5, with D unclear. The CDR3 spans 14 residues. The V and J ends lost 4 bases and 4 bases respectively, with 14 bases between them. Germline loops: CDR1 SGHKS, CDR2 YYEKEE (reference sequence). The CDR3 DNA reads as TGTGCCAGCAGCCGCCCGAACGGAGCAGAGACCCAGTACTTC. Translating it yields CASSRPNGAETQYF.

The V and J genes are TRBV6-5 and TRBJ2-7, with 8 bases aligning to TRBD1. This CDR3 region has 15 residues. The J segment lost 1 base and the V segment lost 6 bases, leaving 8 bases of the junction unmatched. CDR1 and CDR2 from the germline V gene are MNHEY and SVGAGI. The CDR3 bases are TGTGCCAGCAGCAGGACAGGGCGCACTTCCTACGAGCAGTACTTC. Its translation is CASSRTGRTSYEQYF.

This chain uses TRBV2 with TRBJ1-2; D might be TRBD1 (5 bases). This CDR3 is 14 amino acids long. Trimming left V 1 base short and J 7 bases short, with 13 bases between. The germline V gene has CDR1 SNHLY and CDR2 FYNNEI. This CDR3 is CASSEVGRDSGYTF. The CDR3 bases are TGTGCCAGCAGTGAAGTAGGCAGGGATAGTGGCTACACCTTC.

The chain joins TRBV30 to TRBJ2-2; possibly TRBD1 or TRBD2 for D (6 bases each). V lost 5 bases to trimming and J lost 4 bases, with 17 bases between them. The germline V gene has CDR1 GTSNPN and CDR2 SVGIG (reference sequence). CDR3 length: 15 amino acids. For the CDR3, the DNA is TGTGCCTGGTTCGGGACGGGGGCCAGCACCGGGGAGCTGTTTTTT. Protein: CAWFGTGASTGELFF.

The rearrangement joins TRBV7-9 to TRBJ2-3; D not resolved. V gave up 2 bases and J gave up 0 bases, with 9 bases separating them. CDR3 length: 15 residues. Germline V gene data show CDR1 as SEHNR and CDR2 as FQNEAQ (reference sequence). In DNA form, the CDR3 reads TGTGCCAGCAGCTTATTAACGAGTAGCACAGATACGCAGTATTTT. It encodes CASSLLTSSTDTQYF.

Only a few counts were recorded for this clone. The chain is built from TRBV29-1 and TRBJ1-1, with D perhaps matching TRBD1 (5 bases). With 7 bases removed from V and 3 bases from J, the gap between germline ends came to 18 bases. The CDR3 is 14 residues long. The germline CDR1 and CDR2 sequences are SQVTM and ANQGSEA. CDR3 in amino acids: CSAATQGWDTEAFF. For the CDR3, the DNA is TGCAGCGCCGCAACCCAGGGCTGGGACACTGAAGCTTTCTTT. Using reference TRBV29-1 and TRBJ1-1 for the parts outside the CDR3, the full variable domain is SAVISQKPSRDICQRGTSLTIQCQVDSQVTMMFWYRQQPGQSLTLIATANQGSEATYESGFVIDKFPISRPNLTFSTLTVSNMSPEDSSIYLCSAATQGWDTEAFFGQGTRLTVV.

The chain is built from TRBV30 and TRBJ1-4; TRBD1 might be the D (6 bases). V lost 7 bases to trimming and J lost 4 bases, with 16 bases between them. CDR1 is GTSNPN, CDR2 SVGIG, per germline (reference sequence). This CDR3 has 14 amino acids. The CDR3 bases are TGTGCCTCTACTTCGGACAGCTATAATGAAAAACTGTTTTTT. Translating gives CASTSDSYNEKLFF.

The chain uses TRBV30 and TRBJ1-1; D is unclear. In germline, CDR1 is GTSNPN, CDR2 SVGIG (reference sequence). The ends were cut back, 2 bases at V and 8 bases at J, with 12 bases in the middle. The CDR3 runs to 12 residues. This CDR3 is CAWSSGGWEAFF. The CDR3 bases are TGTGCCTGGAGTTCAGGTGGTTGGGAAGCTTTCTTT.

The chain couples TRBV2 to TRBJ2-7, with 10 bases fitting TRBD1. This CDR3 has 13 residues. Trimming at V came to 5 bases and at J to 5 bases, leaving 3 bases not matched to a gene. CDR1 SNHLY and CDR2 FYNNEI come from the germline V gene. In DNA form, the CDR3 reads TGTGCCAGCAGTAGACAGGGGGCACACGAGCAGTACTTC. Its translation is CASSRQGAHEQYF. The complete variable domain, with remaining parts taken from reference TRBV2 and TRBJ2-7, reads EPEVTQTPSHQVTQMGQEVILRCVPISNHLYFYWYRQILGQKVEFLVSFYNNEISEKSEIFDDQFSVERPDGSNFTLKIRSTKLEDSAMYFCASSRQGAHEQYFGPGTRLTVT.

This chain connects TRBV18 to TRBJ1-5; maybe TRBD1 (5 bases). Germline CDR1 and CDR2: KGHSH and LQKENI. This CDR3 comprises 15 residues. Trimming left V 5 bases short and J 4 bases short, with 15 bases between. The CDR3 nucleotides are TGTGCCAGCTCAACAATAACAGGACTGAATCAGCCCCAGCATTTT. Protein: CASSTITGLNQPQHF.

V usage is TRBV11-3 and J usage is TRBJ1-1; 7 bases are a match to TRBD1. The V and J ends lost 5 bases and 0 bases, in that order; junction bases with no gene match: 6. The length of the CDR3 is 15 residues. Germline V gives CDR1 SGHNT, CDR2 YENEEA. The CDR3 spells CASSVRGAVNTEAFF. CDR3 nucleotide sequence: TGTGCCAGCAGCGTCAGGGGGGCTGTGAACACTGAAGCTTTCTTT.

V and J are TRBV19 and TRBJ1-1; D ambiguous. CDR1 is LNHDA, CDR2 SQIVND, per germline (reference sequence). V shed 6 bases and J shed 0 bases, with 14 bases lying between them. The CDR3 consists of 15 residues. The CDR3 region is CASSHDGSMNTEAFF. The DNA of the CDR3 is TGTGCCAGTAGCCATGATGGGTCTATGAACACTGAAGCTTTCTTT.

V is TRBV4-1 and J is TRBJ2-1; 8 positions agree with TRBD2. Germline values: CDR1 MGHRA, CDR2 YSYEKL. The length of the CDR3 is 16 residues. Trimming took 0 bases from V and 4 from J; bases not matched to a gene: 5. The CDR3 DNA reads TGCGCCAGCAGCCAAGATTTAGCGGGGTTTTACAATGAGCAGTTCTTC. Protein sequence: CASSQDLAGFYNEQFF.